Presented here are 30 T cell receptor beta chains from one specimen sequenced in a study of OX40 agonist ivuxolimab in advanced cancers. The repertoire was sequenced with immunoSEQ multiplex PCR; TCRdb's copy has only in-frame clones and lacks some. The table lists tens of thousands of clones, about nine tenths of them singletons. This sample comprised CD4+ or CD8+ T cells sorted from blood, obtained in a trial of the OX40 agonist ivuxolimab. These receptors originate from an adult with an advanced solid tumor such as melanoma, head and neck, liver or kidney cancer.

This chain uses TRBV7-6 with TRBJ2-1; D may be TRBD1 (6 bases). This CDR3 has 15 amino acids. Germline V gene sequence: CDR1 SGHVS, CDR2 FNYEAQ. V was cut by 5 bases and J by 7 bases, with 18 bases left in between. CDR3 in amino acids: CASSPRQASGNEQFF. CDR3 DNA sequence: TGTGCCAGCAGCCCTCGACAGGCCTCCGGGAATGAGCAGTTCTTC.

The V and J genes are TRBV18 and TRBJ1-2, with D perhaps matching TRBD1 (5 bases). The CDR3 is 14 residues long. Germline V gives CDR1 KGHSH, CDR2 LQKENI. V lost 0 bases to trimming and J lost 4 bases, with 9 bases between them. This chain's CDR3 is CASSPPQGTYGYTF. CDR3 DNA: TGTGCCAGCTCACCACCCCAGGGCACCTATGGCTACACCTTC.

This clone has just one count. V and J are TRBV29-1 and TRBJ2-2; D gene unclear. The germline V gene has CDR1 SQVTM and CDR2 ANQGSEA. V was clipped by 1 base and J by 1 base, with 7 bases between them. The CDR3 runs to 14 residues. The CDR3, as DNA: TGCAGCGTTGAAGCGAGGAGGAACACCGGGGAGCTGTTTTTT. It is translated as CSVEARRNTGELFF.

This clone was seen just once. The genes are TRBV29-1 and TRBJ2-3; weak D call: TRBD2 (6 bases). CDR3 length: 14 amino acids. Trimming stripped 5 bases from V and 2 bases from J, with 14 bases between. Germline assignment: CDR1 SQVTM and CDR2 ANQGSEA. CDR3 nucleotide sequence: TGCAGCGTTAAAGTGTCGGGAGTCACAGATACGCAGTATTTT. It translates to CSVKVSGVTDTQYF.

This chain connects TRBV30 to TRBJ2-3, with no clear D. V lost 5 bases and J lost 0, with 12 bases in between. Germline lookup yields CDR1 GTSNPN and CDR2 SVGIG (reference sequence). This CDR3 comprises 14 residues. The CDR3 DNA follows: TGTGCCTGGTCTATATTGACTAGCACAGATACGCAGTATTTT. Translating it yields CAWSILTSTDTQYF.

The CDR3 DNA sequence: TGTGCCAGCAGCCGCCCAGGGGACACCGGGGAGCTGTTTTTT. This codes for CASSRPGDTGELFF. This chain uses TRBV7-8 with TRBJ2-2, with D perhaps TRBD1 (6 bases). Deletions cut 5 bases from V and 3 bases from J, with 10 bases between. The CDR3 extends over 14 amino acids. Per germline, CDR1 SGHVS and CDR2 FQNEAQ.

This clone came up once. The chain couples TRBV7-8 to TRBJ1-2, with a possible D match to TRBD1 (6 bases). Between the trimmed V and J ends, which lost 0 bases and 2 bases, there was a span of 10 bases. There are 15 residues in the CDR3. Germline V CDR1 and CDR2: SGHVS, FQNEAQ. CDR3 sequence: CASSLAPDRNYGYTF. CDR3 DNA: TGTGCCAGCAGCTTAGCGCCGGACAGAAACTATGGCTACACCTTC.

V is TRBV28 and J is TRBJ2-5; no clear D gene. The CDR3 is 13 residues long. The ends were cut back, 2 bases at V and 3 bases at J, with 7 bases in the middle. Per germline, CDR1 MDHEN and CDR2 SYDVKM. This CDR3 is CASSLRTEETQYF. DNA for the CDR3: TGTGCCAGCAGTTTACGGACGGAAGAGACCCAGTACTTC.

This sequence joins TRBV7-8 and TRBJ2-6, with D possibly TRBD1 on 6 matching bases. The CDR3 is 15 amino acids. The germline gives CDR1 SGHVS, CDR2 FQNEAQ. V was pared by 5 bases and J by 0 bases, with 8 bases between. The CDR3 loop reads CASSQGLSGANVLTF. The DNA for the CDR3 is TGTGCCAGCAGCCAGGGGCTCTCTGGGGCCAACGTCCTGACTTTC. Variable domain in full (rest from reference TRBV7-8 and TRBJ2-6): GAGVSQSPRYKVAKRGQDVALRCDPISGHVSLFWYQQALGQGPEFLTYFQNEAQLDKSGLPSDRFFAERPEGSVSTLKIQRTQQEDSAVYLCASSQGLSGANVLTFGAGSRLTVL.

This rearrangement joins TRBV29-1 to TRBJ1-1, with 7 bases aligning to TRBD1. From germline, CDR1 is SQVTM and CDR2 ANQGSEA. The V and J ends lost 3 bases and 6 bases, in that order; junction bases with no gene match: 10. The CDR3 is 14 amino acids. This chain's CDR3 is CSVEETGSGAEAFF. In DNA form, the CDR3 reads TGCAGCGTTGAGGAGACAGGGTCTGGTGCTGAAGCTTTCTTT.

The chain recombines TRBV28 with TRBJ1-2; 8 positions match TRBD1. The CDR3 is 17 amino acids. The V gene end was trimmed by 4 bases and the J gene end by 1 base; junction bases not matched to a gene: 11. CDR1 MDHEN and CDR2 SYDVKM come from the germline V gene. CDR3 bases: TGTGCCAGCAGTTCGACGACAGGGGTGATTTTTAACTATGGCTACACCTTC. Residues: CASSSTTGVIFNYGYTF.

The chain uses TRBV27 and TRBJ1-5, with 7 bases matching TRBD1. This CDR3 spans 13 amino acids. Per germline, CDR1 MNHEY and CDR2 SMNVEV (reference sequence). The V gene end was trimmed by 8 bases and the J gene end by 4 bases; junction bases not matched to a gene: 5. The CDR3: CASSRQGNQPQHF. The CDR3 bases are TGTGCCAGCTCGCGACAGGGAAATCAGCCCCAGCATTTT.

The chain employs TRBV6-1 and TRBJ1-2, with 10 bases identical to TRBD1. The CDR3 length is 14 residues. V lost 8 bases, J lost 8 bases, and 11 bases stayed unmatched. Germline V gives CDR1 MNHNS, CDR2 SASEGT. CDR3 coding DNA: TGTGCCAGCTCGTGGGGGGACAGGGGTTACGGCTACACCTTC. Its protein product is CASSWGDRGYGYTF.

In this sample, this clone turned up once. The CDR3: CASSLSARIRVADTQYF. CDR3 DNA sequence: TGTGCCAGCAGTTTAAGTGCTAGGATAAGGGTCGCAGATACGCAGTATTTT. The chain couples TRBV27 to TRBJ2-3; D ambiguous. CDR3 length equals 17 residues. CDR1 is MNHEY and CDR2 is SMNVEV in the germline V gene (reference sequence). Trimming removed 2 bases at V and 4 bases at J, with 19 bases between.

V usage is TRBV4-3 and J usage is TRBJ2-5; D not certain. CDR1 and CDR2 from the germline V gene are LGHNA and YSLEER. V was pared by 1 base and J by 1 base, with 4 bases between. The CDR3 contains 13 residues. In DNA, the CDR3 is TGCGCCAGCAGCCAAGGTAGCCAAGAGACCCAGTACTTC. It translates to CASSQGSQETQYF.

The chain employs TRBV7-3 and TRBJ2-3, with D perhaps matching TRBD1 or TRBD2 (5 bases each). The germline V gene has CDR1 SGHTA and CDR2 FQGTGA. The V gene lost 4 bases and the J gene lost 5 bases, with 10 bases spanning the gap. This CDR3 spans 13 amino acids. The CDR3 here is CASSWGKVDTQYF. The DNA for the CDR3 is TGTGCCAGCAGCTGGGGGAAAGTAGATACGCAGTATTTT. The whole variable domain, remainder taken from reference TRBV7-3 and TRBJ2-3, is GAGVSQTPSNKVTEKGKYVELRCDPISGHTALYWYRQSLGQGPEFLIYFQGTGAADDSGLPNDRFFAVRPEGSVSTLKIQRTERGDSAVYLCASSWGKVDTQYFGPGTRLTVL.

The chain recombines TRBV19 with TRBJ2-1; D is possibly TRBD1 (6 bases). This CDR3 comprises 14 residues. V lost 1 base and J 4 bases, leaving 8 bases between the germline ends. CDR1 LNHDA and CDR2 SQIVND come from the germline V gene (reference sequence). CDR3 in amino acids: CASSIGQVYNEQFF. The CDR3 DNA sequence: TGTGCCAGTAGTATAGGACAGGTTTACAATGAGCAGTTCTTC.

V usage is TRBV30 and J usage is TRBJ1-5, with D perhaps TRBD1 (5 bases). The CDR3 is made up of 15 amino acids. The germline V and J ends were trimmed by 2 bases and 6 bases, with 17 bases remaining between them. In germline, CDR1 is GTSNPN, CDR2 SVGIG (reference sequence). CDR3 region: CAWSHPGREGQPQHF. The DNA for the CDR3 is TGTGCCTGGAGTCACCCGGGCAGGGAAGGTCAGCCCCAGCATTTT.

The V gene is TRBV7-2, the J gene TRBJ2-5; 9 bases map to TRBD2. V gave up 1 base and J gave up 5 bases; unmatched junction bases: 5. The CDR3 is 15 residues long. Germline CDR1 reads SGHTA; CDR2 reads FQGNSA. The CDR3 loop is CASSLGAGGLETQYF. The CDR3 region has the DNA TGTGCCAGCAGCTTAGGGGCGGGGGGGCTCGAGACCCAGTACTTC.

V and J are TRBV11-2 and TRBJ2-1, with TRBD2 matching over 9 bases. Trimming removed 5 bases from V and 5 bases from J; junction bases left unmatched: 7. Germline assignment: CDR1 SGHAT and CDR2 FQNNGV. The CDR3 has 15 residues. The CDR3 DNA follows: TGTGCCAGCAGCCGAAGACTAGCGGTTAACAATGAGCAGTTCTTC. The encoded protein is CASSRRLAVNNEQFF.

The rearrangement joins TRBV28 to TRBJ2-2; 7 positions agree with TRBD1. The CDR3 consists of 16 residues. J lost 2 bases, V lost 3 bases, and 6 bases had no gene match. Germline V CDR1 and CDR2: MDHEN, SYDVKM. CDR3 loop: CASSFRDRVNTGELFF. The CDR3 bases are TGTGCCAGCAGTTTCCGAGACAGGGTAAACACCGGGGAGCTGTTTTTT.

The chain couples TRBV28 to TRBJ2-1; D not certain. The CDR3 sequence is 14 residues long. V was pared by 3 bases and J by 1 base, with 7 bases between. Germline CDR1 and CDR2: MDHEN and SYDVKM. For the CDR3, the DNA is TGTGCCAGCAGTTTTGGCTGGTCCTACAATGAGCAGTTCTTC. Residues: CASSFGWSYNEQFF.

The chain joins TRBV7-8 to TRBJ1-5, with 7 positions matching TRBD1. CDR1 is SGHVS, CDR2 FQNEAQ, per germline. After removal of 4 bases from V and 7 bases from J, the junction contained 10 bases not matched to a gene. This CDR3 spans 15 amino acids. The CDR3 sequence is CASSSDTGVQQPQHF. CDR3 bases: TGTGCCAGCAGCTCAGATACAGGGGTGCAGCAGCCCCAGCATTTT.

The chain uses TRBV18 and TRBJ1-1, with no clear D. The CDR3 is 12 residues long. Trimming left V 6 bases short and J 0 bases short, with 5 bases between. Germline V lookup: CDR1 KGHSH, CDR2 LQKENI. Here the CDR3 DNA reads TGTGCCAGCTCGCCTTTGAACACTGAAGCTTTCTTT. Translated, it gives CASSPLNTEAFF. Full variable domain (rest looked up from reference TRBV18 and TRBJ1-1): NAGVMQNPRHLVRRRGQEARLRCSPMKGHSHVYWYRQLPEEGLKFMVYLQKENIIDESGMPKERFSAEFPKEGPSILRIQQVVRGDSAAYFCASSPLNTEAFFGQGTRLTVV.

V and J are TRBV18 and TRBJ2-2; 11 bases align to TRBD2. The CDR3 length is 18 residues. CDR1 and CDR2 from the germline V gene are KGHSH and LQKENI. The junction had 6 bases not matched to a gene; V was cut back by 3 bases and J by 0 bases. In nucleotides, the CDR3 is TGTGCCAGCTCACCGCTTAGCGGGAGGGCCGCGAACACCGGGGAGCTGTTTTTT. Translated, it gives CASSPLSGRAANTGELFF.

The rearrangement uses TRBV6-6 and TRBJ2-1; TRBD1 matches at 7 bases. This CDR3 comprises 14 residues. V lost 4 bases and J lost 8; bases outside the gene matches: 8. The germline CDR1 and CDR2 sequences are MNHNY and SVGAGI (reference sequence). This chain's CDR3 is CASSLNRQGHEQFF. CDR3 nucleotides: TGTGCCAGCAGTTTGAATCGACAGGGCCATGAGCAGTTCTTC.

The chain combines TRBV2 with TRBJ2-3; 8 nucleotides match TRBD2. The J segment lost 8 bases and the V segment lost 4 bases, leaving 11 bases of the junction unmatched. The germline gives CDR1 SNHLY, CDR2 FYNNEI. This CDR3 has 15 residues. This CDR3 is CASSAISGIGGTQYF. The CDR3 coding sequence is TGTGCCAGCAGTGCAATTAGCGGGATAGGTGGTACGCAGTATTTT.

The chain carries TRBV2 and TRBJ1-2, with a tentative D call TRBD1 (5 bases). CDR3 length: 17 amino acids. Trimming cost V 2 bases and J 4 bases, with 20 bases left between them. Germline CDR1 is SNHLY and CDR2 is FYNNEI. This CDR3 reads CASSERMIGQGVYGYTF. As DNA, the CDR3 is TGTGCCAGCAGTGAAAGGATGATTGGGCAGGGCGTCTATGGCTACACCTTC.

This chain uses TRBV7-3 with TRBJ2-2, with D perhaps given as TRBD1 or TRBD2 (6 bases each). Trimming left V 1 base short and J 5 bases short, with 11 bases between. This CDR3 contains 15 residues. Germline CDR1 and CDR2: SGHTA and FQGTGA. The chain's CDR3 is CASSLKGGGTGELFF. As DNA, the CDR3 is TGTGCCAGCAGCTTAAAAGGGGGAGGAACCGGGGAGCTGTTTTTT.

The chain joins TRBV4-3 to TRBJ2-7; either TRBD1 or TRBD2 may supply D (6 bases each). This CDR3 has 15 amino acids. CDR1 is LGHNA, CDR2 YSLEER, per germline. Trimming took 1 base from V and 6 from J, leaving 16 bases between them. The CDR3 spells CASSQVGGRGGEQYF. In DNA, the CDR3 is TGCGCCAGCAGCCAAGTTGGGGGGCGAGGGGGCGAGCAGTACTTC.